A selection of T cell receptor beta chains follows, all from one sample in a study of OX40 agonist ivuxolimab in advanced cancers. TCRdb keeps only in-frame clones here, not all; method: immunoSEQ multiplex PCR. The sample includes roughly 89,000 clones, approximately 90% seen only once; the top ten take about 7.7%. The sample here was CD4+ or CD8+ T cells sorted from blood, taken in a trial of the OX40 agonist ivuxolimab. The receptor source for this set is an adult with an advanced solid tumor such as melanoma, head and neck, liver or kidney cancer. CDR3s include the opening cysteine and the closing phenylalanine or tryptophan. A D gene is named only where the DNA matches it firmly. Size tells how often a clone was seen (once, few, many) or the class of an expanded clone, and some rows leave it out.

v_gene,d_gene,abundance,j_gene,CDR3nt,CDR3aa
TRBV19,TRBD2,.,TRBJ2-1,TGTGCCAGTAGTATCAGGAGCGGGAGGGTTCTTAAACGCGATGAGCAGTTCTTC,CASSIRSGRVLKRDEQFF
TRBV27,.,.,TRBJ1-1,TGTGCCAGCAGTTTAAGGGGGAACACTGAAGCTTTCTTT,CASSLRGNTEAFF
TRBV27,.,.,TRBJ1-5,TGTGCCAGCAGTTTTGCAGGGAGGGGTCAGCCCCAGCATTTT,CASSFAGRGQPQHF
TRBV4-1,.,.,TRBJ2-1,TGCGCCAGCAGTCTACAGATTAACTCCTACAATGAGCAGTTCTTC,CASSLQINSYNEQFF
TRBV11-2,.,few,TRBJ1-2,TGTGCCAGCAGCTTGGACCCTAACTATGGCTACACCTTC,CASSLDPNYGYTF
TRBV30,TRBD1,.,TRBJ1-2,TGTGCCTGGAGTGTACGACAGGGGAGGTATGGCTACACCTTC,CAWSVRQGRYGYTF
TRBV13,TRBD1,.,TRBJ1-2,TGTGCCAGCAGCTTATATGCCGGGACAGGGGGCGACCATGGCTACACCTTC,CASSLYAGTGGDHGYTF
TRBV9,TRBD1,.,TRBJ2-1,TGTGCCAGCAGCTCCACCCCCAGGGGGCGCAATGTGTTTGAGCAGTTCTTC,CASSSTPRGRNVFEQFF
TRBV4-1,TRBD1,.,TRBJ1-1,TGCGCCAGCAGCCACGTTGGGACAGTGACTGAAGCTTTCTTT,CASSHVGTVTEAFF
TRBV7-3,TRBD1,.,TRBJ2-7,TGTGCCAGCAGCCTCACGGGACAGGGGTCCGAGCAGTACTTC,CASSLTGQGSEQYF
TRBV5-4,TRBD2,.,TRBJ2-3,TGTGCCAGCAGCACCGGACTAGCGGGAGCTGGAGATACGCAGTATTTT,CASSTGLAGAGDTQYF
TRBV5-6,.,.,TRBJ2-1,TGTGCCAGCAGAACCTGGGACTACAATGAGCAGTTCTTC,CASRTWDYNEQFF
TRBV5-5,.,.,TRBJ2-7,TGTGCCAGCAGTCCAAGCTCCTACGAGCAGTACTTC,CASSPSSYEQYF
TRBV2,TRBD2,.,TRBJ2-1,TGTGCCAGCAGTGAAGTTTCTAGCGGGTTTTATGAGCAGTTCTTC,CASSEVSSGFYEQFF
TRBV9,TRBD2,.,TRBJ2-5,TGTGCCAGCAGCGTAGCGGGAGGACAAGAGACCCAGTACTTC,CASSVAGGQETQYF
TRBV15,.,.,TRBJ2-2,TGTGCCACCAGCAGATCCGGGACAAAGGACGGGGAGCTGTTTTTT,CATSRSGTKDGELFF
TRBV7-9,TRBD1,.,TRBJ2-7,TGTGCCAGCAGCTTAGCCCGGACAGGGAGCTACGAGCAGTACTTC,CASSLARTGSYEQYF
TRBV6-6,TRBD1,.,TRBJ2-7,TGTGCCAGCAGCCACTCAGGGGGACAGGGGATTTACGAGCAGTACTTC,CASSHSGGQGIYEQYF
TRBV27,.,few,TRBJ2-7,TGTGCCACCATATTCGGTGGGACCGAGCAGTACTTC,CATIFGGTEQYF
TRBV5-1,TRBD1,.,TRBJ1-3,TGCGCCAGCAGCTTCACAGGGGGCAGTGGAAACACCATATATTTT,CASSFTGGSGNTIYF
TRBV5-5,TRBD2,.,TRBJ2-7,TGTGCCAGCAGCTTCATAGCGGGAGGGCCTAACGAGCAGTACTTC,CASSFIAGGPNEQYF
TRBV27,.,.,TRBJ1-5,TGTGCCAGCAGTTCGGTAGGGGCTTATCAGCCCCAGCATTTT,CASSSVGAYQPQHF
TRBV10-3,.,.,TRBJ1-4,TGTGCCACCGGACCAGGAACTAATGAAAAACTGTTTTTT,CATGPGTNEKLFF
TRBV6-1,.,.,TRBJ1-1,TGTGCCAGCTCCGCGGTACCGAGAGAAGCTTTCTTT,CASSAVPREAFF
TRBV2,.,few,TRBJ1-2,TGTGCCAGCAGATTGGACAGTAACTACTATGGCTACACCTTC,CASRLDSNYYGYTF
TRBV28,TRBD2,.,TRBJ2-7,TGTGCCAGCAGCTACGGACTAGCGGGAGGGGTATACTACGAGCAGTACTTC,CASSYGLAGGVYYEQYF
TRBV27,TRBD1,.,TRBJ2-7,TGTGCCAGCAGTTCGACAGGGCTCCGCTACGAGCAGTACTTC,CASSSTGLRYEQYF
TRBV4-2,TRBD1,.,TRBJ1-5,TGTGCCAGCAGCCAACCAGGGGGCAGCCAGCCCCAGCATTTT,CASSQPGGSQPQHF
TRBV29-1,.,.,TRBJ1-2,TGCAGCGTTGTACTCTGGCAGGGCGGTGGCTACACCTTC,CSVVLWQGGGYTF
TRBV7-9,.,.,TRBJ2-3,TGTGCCAGCAGCCCCAGCTTAGATAGCGGCCGCACAGATACGCAGTATTTT,CASSPSLDSGRTDTQYF
TRBV7-6,.,.,TRBJ1-1,TGTGCCAGCAGCTACCAAAGGGTAACAGGGTTTGGCACTGAAGCTTTCTTT,CASSYQRVTGFGTEAFF
TRBV13,.,.,TRBJ1-1,TGTGCCAGCAGCTTAGGGGGACTCACGAACACTGAAGCTTTCTTT,CASSLGGLTNTEAFF
TRBV18,TRBD2,.,TRBJ2-1,TGTGCCAGCTCACACCCTAGCGGGAGATTCAATGAGCAGTTCTTC,CASSHPSGRFNEQFF
TRBV4-2,.,few,TRBJ2-3,TGTGCCAGCAGCCTTCTTCGACAGGCTGACGCCACAGATACGCAGTATTTT,CASSLLRQADATDTQYF
TRBV2,TRBD2,.,TRBJ2-7,TGTGCCAGCAGGGAATCGGGACTAGCGCGCTACGAGCAGTACTTC,CASRESGLARYEQYF
TRBV2,TRBD1,.,TRBJ1-1,TGTGCCAGCAGTGATCCCGGACAGGGGGCTTCTGAAGCTTTCTTT,CASSDPGQGASEAFF
TRBV11-3,TRBD2,.,TRBJ2-5,TGTGCCAGCAGCTTAATCGGGGGGGAGACCCAGTACTTC,CASSLIGGETQYF
TRBV27,TRBD2,.,TRBJ2-7,TGTGCCAGCTACCCCCAGGGGAGCGGGAGGGTCCACGAGCAGTACTTC,CASYPQGSGRVHEQYF
TRBV2,.,.,TRBJ2-7,TGTGCCAGCAGTGACCGGACTACCGAGCAGTACTTC,CASSDRTTEQYF